The 29 T cell receptor beta chains in this list originate from one sample, sequenced in a study of T-cell reconstitution after alpha-beta-depleted transplantation in children. Using unique molecular identifiers, the investigators prepared the TCRbeta library. MiXCR was run by TCRdb on the PCR reads, yielding one entry per CDR3 protein. This table holds 500,000 or so distinct CDR3 sequences, about 10% found once. The source material was PBMCs, mostly from graft donor cells, sampled 180 days after TCRalphabeta/CD19-depleted stem cell transplant. The receptors come from a female patient between 2 and 15 years old who had a stem cell transplant for aplastic anemia, so the T cells may come from the graft donor.

The chain combines TRBV10-3 with TRBJ2-3, with D perhaps TRBD2 (6 bases). CDR1 and CDR2 (germline): ENHRY, SYGVKD. Trimming pared 4 bases from V and 4 bases from J, leaving 9 bases between. CDR3 length: 13 amino acids. The CDR3 bases are TGTGCCATCAGTGGGGACTTGGCAGATACGCAGTATTTT. Protein: CAISGDLADTQYF.

This clonotype was picked up a small number of times. This sequence joins TRBV6-1 and TRBJ1-5; D not certain. V lost 7 bases to trimming and J lost 0 bases, with 13 bases between them. CDR3 size: 15 residues. Germline V gives CDR1 MNHNS, CDR2 SASEGT. This chain's CDR3 is CASTLTWGSNQPQHF. In DNA, the CDR3 is TGTGCCAGCACTCTAACCTGGGGTAGCAATCAGCCCCAGCATTTT.

This clonotype was seen a few times. V gene TRBV7-9 combines with J gene TRBJ1-1, with D possibly matching TRBD1 (5 bases). The CDR3 is 13 amino acids. CDR1 is SEHNR, CDR2 FQNEAQ, per germline (reference sequence). V lost 5 bases to trimming and J lost 3 bases, with 10 bases between them. The CDR3 DNA reads as TGTGCCAGCAGCCCGGACACCGACACTGAAGCTTTCTTT. The encoded protein is CASSPDTDTEAFF.

This clonotype was counted ten times or more. The chain recombines TRBV10-3 with TRBJ2-7; D remains ambiguous. The V gene's germline CDR1 is ENHRY and CDR2 SYGVKD. The V and J ends lost 8 bases and 0 bases respectively, with 8 bases between them. This CDR3 has 12 residues. The CDR3 nucleotides are TGTGCCATCGCCAGCCCCTCCTACGAGCAGTACTTC. It is translated as CAIASPSYEQYF.

The CDR3 region is CASSLYTSLQEKLFF. The CDR3 region has the DNA TGTGCCAGCAGCTTATATACCAGCCTTCAAGAAAAACTGTTTTTT. The gene calls are TRBV7-9 and TRBJ1-4; D is unresolved. Trimming removed 2 bases at V and 8 bases at J, with 15 bases between. In germline, CDR1 is SEHNR, CDR2 FQNEAQ (reference sequence). The CDR3 sequence is 15 residues long.

The V gene is TRBV15, the J gene TRBJ1-1; 8 nucleotides align to TRBD1. The CDR3 length is 15 residues. After removal of 7 bases from V and 2 bases from J, the junction contained 9 bases not matched to a gene. Germline V gives CDR1 LNHNV, CDR2 YYDKDF (reference sequence). In DNA, the CDR3 is TGTGCCACCACGGCTCAGGGGGCTATTAACACTGAAGCTTTCTTT. This gives the protein CATTAQGAINTEAFF.

This clonotype was found many times. The chain recombines TRBV5-1 with TRBJ1-1; a weak D match, TRBD1 (6 bases). The CDR3 runs 14 residues. V was shortened by 2 bases and J by 1 base, with 9 bases between the two germline ends. CDR1 and CDR2 from the germline V gene are SGHRS and YFSETQ. The CDR3: CASSFGGANTEAFF. The CDR3 bases are TGCGCCAGCAGCTTTGGGGGGGCGAACACTGAAGCTTTCTTT.

This clonotype was seen at least ten times. The rearrangement links TRBV12-3 or TRBV12-4 to TRBJ2-7, with D perhaps TRBD2 (6 bases). The CDR3 is 13 residues long. V was pared by 3 bases and J by 1 base, with 7 bases between. The CDR3, as DNA: TGTGCCAGCAGTTTCGGGGGTTCCTACGAGCAGTACGTC. Amino acid sequence: CASSFGGSYEQYV.

This clonotype was counted between two and nine times. The CDR3 loop reads CASSFNLVLNEQFF. The CDR3 DNA follows: TGTGCCAGCAGCTTTAATCTAGTATTGAATGAGCAGTTCTTC. The V and J genes are TRBV7-2 and TRBJ2-1; D unclear. Germline CDR1 is SGHTA and CDR2 is FQGNSA. The V gene lost 3 bases and the J gene lost 7 bases, with 13 bases spanning the gap. The CDR3 loop spans 14 amino acids.

This clonotype was detected only a few times. The V gene is TRBV6-2 or TRBV6-3, the J gene TRBJ1-1; D uncertain. V gave up 7 bases and J gave up 6 bases, with 9 bases separating them. This CDR3 region has 11 residues. Germline-derived CDR1 and CDR2 are MNHEY and SVGEGT. CDR3 sequence reads: CASTYSAEAFF. The CDR3 region has the DNA TGTGCCAGCACCTACTCGGCTGAAGCTTTCTTT.

The rearrangement uses TRBV6-1 and TRBJ2-5, with D hard to call. The V end was cut by 7 bases, the J end by 0 bases, with 6 bases between. This CDR3 is built from 12 residues. Germline-derived CDR1 and CDR2 are MNHNS and SASEGT. CDR3 sequence reads: CASTRDQETQYF. In nucleotides, the CDR3 is TGTGCCAGCACTCGGGACCAAGAGACCCAGTACTTC.

CDR3 nucleotide sequence: TGCAGTGCTAGAGAAACAGGGAGTCTTGAAAAACTGTTTTTT. This translates into CSARETGSLEKLFF. The genes are TRBV20-1 and TRBJ1-4, with D tentatively TRBD1 (6 bases). V was trimmed by 0 bases and J by 7 bases, leaving 12 bases between them. This CDR3 comprises 14 residues. Germline V gene sequence: CDR1 DFQATT, CDR2 SNEGSKA (reference sequence).

J is TRBJ1-5 and V is TRBV6-2 or TRBV6-3; D might be TRBD1 (6 bases). Trimming left V 6 bases short and J 3 bases short, with 12 bases between. The CDR3 has 14 residues. Looked up from germline, CDR1 is MNHEY and CDR2 is SVGEGT. CDR3 sequence (DNA): TGTGCCAGCAGCCGCGGACAGTTCAATCAGCCCCAGCATTTT. This translates into CASSRGQFNQPQHF.

This clonotype occurred a few times. V usage is TRBV25-1 and J usage is TRBJ2-1; tentative D call: TRBD2 (5 bases). The CDR3 spans 16 residues. Trimming took off 5 bases at V and 4 bases at J, with 18 bases between the two ends. Germline V gene lookup returns CDR1 MGHDK and CDR2 SYGVNS. This CDR3 reads CASSKGGRPDYNEQFF. The CDR3 nucleotides are TGTGCCAGCAGTAAAGGAGGCCGACCCGATTACAATGAGCAGTTCTTC. The full variable domain, its missing parts supplied by reference TRBV25-1 and TRBJ2-1, is EADIYQTPRYLVIGTGKKITLECSQTMGHDKMYWYQQDPGMELHLIHYSYGVNSTEKGDLSSESTVSRIRTEHFPLTLESARPSHTSQYLCASSKGGRPDYNEQFFGPGTRLTVL.

This clonotype was observed a handful of times. The chain recombines TRBV28 with TRBJ2-3; tentative D call: TRBD2 (5 bases). V lost 5 bases and J 11 bases, leaving 38 bases between the germline ends. This CDR3 has 20 residues. Germline-derived CDR1 and CDR2 are MDHEN and SYDVKM. The CDR3 region is CASSTYKSTRLATKKGGQYF. DNA for the CDR3: TGTGCCAGCAGTACTTATAAATCCACCCGGCTAGCCACTAAAAAGGGCGGGCAGTATTTT.

The V gene is TRBV11-2, the J gene TRBJ2-1, with D perhaps matching TRBD1 (5 bases). In germline, CDR1 is SGHAT, CDR2 FQNNGV. Trimming cost V 3 bases and J 6 bases, with 27 bases left between them. CDR3 length equals 19 residues. CDR3 sequence (DNA): TGTGCCAGCAGCTTTTATTTGGGGCTAAATCCTTTTTCATCCAATGAGCAGTTCTTC. Protein: CASSFYLGLNPFSSNEQFF.

There are many counts of this clonotype. This chain uses TRBV12-3 or TRBV12-4 with TRBJ2-5; 8 positions match TRBD1. The J segment lost 4 bases and the V segment lost 5 bases, leaving 3 bases of the junction unmatched. The CDR3 contains 13 residues. DNA for the CDR3: TGTGCCAGCAGTCCCACAGGGGGAGAGACCCAGTACTTC. It codes for CASSPTGGETQYF.

This clonotype has at least ten counts. The V gene is TRBV7-9, the J gene TRBJ1-2; weak D call: TRBD1 (5 bases). Trimming removed 3 bases at V and 5 bases at J, with 22 bases between. From germline, CDR1 is SEHNR and CDR2 FQNEAQ (reference sequence). The CDR3 length is 17 residues. This CDR3 reads CASSFYGAPEDIYGYTF. The CDR3, as DNA: TGTGCCAGCAGCTTTTACGGGGCCCCCGAAGATATATATGGCTACACCTTC.

The chain employs TRBV6-1 and TRBJ2-2; TRBD2 aligns across 11 bases. This CDR3 has 19 amino acids. CDR1 and CDR2 from the germline V gene are MNHNS and SASEGT. Trimming at V came to 2 bases and at J to 3 bases, leaving 11 bases not matched to a gene. CDR3 nucleotide sequence: TGTGCCAGCAGTGAACGGGGGAGACTAGCGGGATCGTACACCGGGGAGCTGTTTTTT. Its translation: CASSERGRLAGSYTGELFF.

This clonotype came up many times. The rearrangement joins TRBV21-1 to TRBJ2-5; the DNA was not compared with TRBD2, the D call given in the table. TRBV21-1 counts as a pseudogene. The CDR3 covers 16 residues. Written as DNA, the CDR3 is TGTGCCAGCAGCAAGGAAATCCGGGAGGAGGGAGAGACCCAGTACTTC. This encodes CASSKEIREEGETQYF.

The chain links TRBV11-1 to TRBJ2-7, with D possibly matching TRBD2 (5 bases). The CDR3 is 12 residues long. The V end lost 5 bases, the J end lost 6 bases, and 11 bases lay between the germline ends. Germline V gene lookup returns CDR1 SGHAT and CDR2 FQDESV (reference sequence). DNA for the CDR3: TGTGCCAGCAGCCCCGAGGCGGGCGAGCAGTACTTC. Amino acids: CASSPEAGEQYF.

This clonotype has more than one count but fewer than ten. V gene TRBV12-3 or TRBV12-4 combines with J gene TRBJ2-3; D possibly corresponds to TRBD1 (6 bases). The V gene lost 3 bases and the J gene lost 2 bases, with 12 bases spanning the gap. The CDR3 covers 15 residues. CDR3 protein: CASSFQGRSTDTQYF. In nucleotides, the CDR3 is TGTGCCAGCAGTTTTCAGGGGCGTTCCACAGATACGCAGTATTTT.

The rearrangement uses TRBV6-5 and TRBJ1-5; D possibly corresponds to TRBD1 (5 bases). The germline V and J ends were trimmed by 2 bases and 7 bases, with 15 bases remaining between them. Germline V gives CDR1 MNHEY, CDR2 SVGAGI. This CDR3 comprises 15 residues. The DNA of the CDR3 is TGTGCCAGCAGTTACCACGCTTGGGGGGGACAGCCCCAGCATTTT. It specifies CASSYHAWGGQPQHF.

This clonotype was seen only a few times. This chain connects TRBV6-2 or TRBV6-3 to TRBJ1-5, with 7 bases matching TRBD1. This CDR3 region has 15 residues. V gave up 6 bases and J gave up 2 bases; unmatched junction bases: 7. Germline V gene lookup returns CDR1 MNHEY and CDR2 SVGEGT. DNA for the CDR3: TGTGCCAGCAGCCCTACCGGACAGGGCAATCAGCCCCAGCATTTT. This codes for CASSPTGQGNQPQHF.

The genes are TRBV10-3 and TRBJ1-6, with D maybe TRBD1 (6 bases). V was cut by 4 bases and J by 7 bases, with 14 bases left in between. This CDR3 comprises 15 residues. Germline CDR1 and CDR2: ENHRY and SYGVKD. Here the CDR3 reads CAISAQGRENSPLHF. The CDR3, as DNA: TGTGCCATCAGTGCGCAGGGGCGAGAGAATTCACCCCTCCACTTT.

This clonotype has only a few counts. V is TRBV7-2 and J is TRBJ2-3; D not resolved. The germline gives CDR1 SGHTA, CDR2 FQGNSA. Deletions cut 4 bases from V and 10 bases from J, with 9 bases between. The CDR3 is 11 residues long. CDR3 coding DNA: TGTGCCAGCAGCTACGAGTACGCGCAGTATTTT. It specifies CASSYEYAQYF.

This chain uses TRBV23-1 with TRBJ2-7, with TRBD1 matching over 9 bases. TRBV23-1 is an ORF for which the function is uncertain. This CDR3 spans 12 amino acids. With 8 bases clipped from V and 6 bases from J, the junction kept 5 bases outside the gene matches. CDR3 sequence (DNA): TGCGCCAGCCGGGACAGGGCCCGCGAGCAGTACGTC. It translates to CASRDRAREQYV.

The table lists this clonotype with a few counts. This rearrangement joins TRBV20-1 to TRBJ1-5; D might be TRBD1 (5 bases). V shed 4 bases and J shed 4 bases, with 8 bases lying between them. Germline V CDR1 and CDR2: DFQATT, SNEGSKA (reference sequence). This CDR3 contains 12 residues. Here the CDR3 reads CSANRFNQPQHF. The CDR3 nucleotides read TGCAGTGCTAACAGGTTTAATCAGCCCCAGCATTTT.

This clonotype has only a few counts. This chain joins TRBV28 and TRBJ2-7; 11 nucleotides agree with TRBD2. The CDR3 totals 17 residues. V dropped 10 bases and J dropped 0; count of bases not matched to a gene: 14. Germline V gene sequence: CDR1 MDHEN, CDR2 SYDVKM. Here the CDR3 DNA reads TGTGCCATTACGGGACTAGCGGAAGGGGGACTCTCCTACGAGCAGTACTTC. Protein product: CAITGLAEGGLSYEQYF.